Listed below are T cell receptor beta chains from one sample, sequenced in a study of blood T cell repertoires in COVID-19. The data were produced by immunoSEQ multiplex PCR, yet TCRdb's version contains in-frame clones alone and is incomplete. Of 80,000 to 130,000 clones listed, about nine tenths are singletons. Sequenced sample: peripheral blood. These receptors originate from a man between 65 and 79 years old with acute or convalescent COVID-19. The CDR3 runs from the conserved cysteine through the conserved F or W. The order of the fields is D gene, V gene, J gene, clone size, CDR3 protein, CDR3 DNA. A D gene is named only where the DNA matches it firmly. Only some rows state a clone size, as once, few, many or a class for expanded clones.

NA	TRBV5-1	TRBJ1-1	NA	CASSSDGELEAFF	TGCGCCAGCAGCTCGGACGGGGAACTTGAAGCTTTCTTT
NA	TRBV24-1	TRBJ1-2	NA	CATSDPRGNYGYTF	TGTGCCACCAGTGATCCCAGGGGAAACTATGGCTACACCTTC
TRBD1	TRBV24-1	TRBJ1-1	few	CATSDWTGKVGAFF	TGTGCCACCAGTGATTGGACAGGCAAGGTGGGAGCTTTCTTT
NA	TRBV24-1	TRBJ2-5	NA	CATSEGPQGATQYF	TGTGCCACCAGTGAGGGTCCCCAAGGGGCGACCCAGTACTTC
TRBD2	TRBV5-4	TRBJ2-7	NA	CASSLPVGRNYEQYF	TGTGCCAGCAGCTTGCCGGTCGGGAGGAACTACGAGCAGTACTTC
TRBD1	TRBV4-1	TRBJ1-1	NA	CASSQAPRGRFGVAFF	TGCGCCAGCAGCCAAGCTCCCAGGGGGCGCTTCGGGGTGGCTTTCTTT
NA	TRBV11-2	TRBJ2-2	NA	CASSLQGYTGELFF	TGTGCCAGCAGCCTACAGGGTTACACCGGGGAGCTGTTTTTT
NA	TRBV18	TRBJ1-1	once	CASSPTGLNTEAFF	TGTGCCAGCTCACCGACAGGCTTGAACACTGAAGCTTTCTTT
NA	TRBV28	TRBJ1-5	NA	CASSFQGNQPQHF	TGTGCCAGCAGTTTCCAGGGCAATCAGCCCCAGCATTTT
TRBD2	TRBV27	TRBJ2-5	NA	CASRVAGGMETQYF	TGTGCCAGCAGGGTAGCGGGAGGGATGGAGACCCAGTACTTC
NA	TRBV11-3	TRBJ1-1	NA	CASSLWTANTEAFF	TGTGCCAGCAGCCTCTGGACAGCGAACACTGAAGCTTTCTTT
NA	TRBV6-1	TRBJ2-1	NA	CASSETRSTGPEQFF	TGTGCCAGCAGTGAAACCCGTTCGACAGGTCCCGAGCAGTTCTTC
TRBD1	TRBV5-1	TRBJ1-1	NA	CASSPQGTEAFF	TGCGCCAGCAGCCCACAGGGGACTGAAGCTTTCTTT
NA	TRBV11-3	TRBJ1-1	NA	CASSPRERNTEAFF	TGTGCCAGCAGCCCCCGAGAACGGAACACTGAAGCTTTCTTT
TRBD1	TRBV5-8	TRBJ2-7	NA	CASSLRQGVGYF	TGTGCCAGCAGCCTTAGACAGGGCGTAGGGTACTTC
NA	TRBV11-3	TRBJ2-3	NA	CASSRRWELSTDTQYF	TGTGCCAGCAGTCGCCGCTGGGAGTTGAGCACAGATACGCAGTATTTT
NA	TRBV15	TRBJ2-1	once	CATSRVASSSYNEQFF	TGTGCCACCAGCAGAGTAGCGTCAAGCTCCTACAATGAGCAGTTCTTC
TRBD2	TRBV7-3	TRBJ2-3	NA	CASSSRGAGSTDTQYF	TGTGCCAGCAGCTCCCGGGGAGCGGGGAGCACAGATACGCAGTATTTT
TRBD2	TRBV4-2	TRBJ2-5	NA	CASSQHGRSQETQYF	TGTGCCAGCAGCCAACACGGGAGGTCCCAAGAGACCCAGTACTTC
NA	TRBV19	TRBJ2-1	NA	CASSIQGGTYNEQFF	TGTGCCAGTAGTATCCAGGGCGGGACCTACAATGAGCAGTTCTTC
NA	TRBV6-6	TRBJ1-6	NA	CASLNEGFNSPLHF	TGTGCCAGCTTAAATGAGGGCTTCAATTCACCCCTCCACTTT
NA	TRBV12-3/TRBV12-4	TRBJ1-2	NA	CASSFPGYGYTF	TGTGCCAGCAGTTTCCCGGGTTATGGCTACACCTTC
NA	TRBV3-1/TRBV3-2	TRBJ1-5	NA	CASSPAGASNQPQHF	TGTGCCAGCAGCCCCGCGGGGGCGAGCAATCAGCCCCAGCATTTT
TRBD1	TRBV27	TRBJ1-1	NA	CAITNRGRDTEAFF	TGTGCCATTACGAACAGGGGGCGGGACACTGAAGCTTTCTTT
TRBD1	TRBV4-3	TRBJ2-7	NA	CASSQDGGTGWNEQYF	TGCGCCAGCAGCCAAGATGGGGGGACAGGGTGGAACGAGCAGTACTTC
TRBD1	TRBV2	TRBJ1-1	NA	CASLEDRGRGTEAFF	TGTGCCAGCCTTGAGGACAGGGGGCGCGGAACTGAAGCTTTCTTT
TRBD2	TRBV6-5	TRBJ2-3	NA	CASSYTSGRWHF	TGTGCCAGCAGTTACACTAGCGGGAGGTGGCATTTT
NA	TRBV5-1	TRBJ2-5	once	CASSLVPVQETQYF	TGCGCCAGCAGCTTGGTCCCGGTTCAAGAGACCCAGTACTTC
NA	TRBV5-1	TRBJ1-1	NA	CASSESGVTEAFF	TGCGCCAGCAGCGAGTCGGGTGTCACTGAAGCTTTCTTT
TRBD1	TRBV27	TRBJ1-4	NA	CASSLWSGGDLTNEKLFF	TGTGCCAGCAGTTTATGGTCAGGGGGCGATTTGACTAATGAAAAACTGTTTTTT
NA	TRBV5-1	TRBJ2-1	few	CASSPLSAANNEQFF	TGCGCCAGCAGCCCTCTTTCGGCGGCCAACAATGAGCAGTTCTTC
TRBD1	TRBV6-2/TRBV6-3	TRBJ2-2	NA	CASSYVRGQGNTGELFF	TGTGCCAGCAGTTACGTTCGCGGACAGGGGAACACCGGGGAGCTGTTTTTT
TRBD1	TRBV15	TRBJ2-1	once	CATSRGQGVSYEQFF	TGTGCCACCAGCAGGGGACAGGGGGTCTCCTATGAGCAGTTCTTC
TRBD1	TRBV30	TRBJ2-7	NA	CAWGDRGYYEQYF	TGTGCCTGGGGAGACAGGGGGTACTACGAGCAGTACTTC
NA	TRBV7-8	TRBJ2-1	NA	CASSLGGAVQFF	TGTGCCAGCAGCTTAGGAGGAGCGGTGCAGTTCTTC
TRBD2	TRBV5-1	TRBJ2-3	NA	CASSLWSAGGPDTQYF	TGCGCCAGCAGCTTGTGGTCAGCGGGGGGGCCAGATACGCAGTATTTT
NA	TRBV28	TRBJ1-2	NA	CASTTNPGYTF	TGTGCCAGCACCACTAATCCCGGCTACACCTTC
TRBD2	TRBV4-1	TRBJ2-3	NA	CASSQLAGGGTDTQYF	TGCGCCAGCAGCCAACTAGCGGGGGGGGGCACAGATACGCAGTATTTT
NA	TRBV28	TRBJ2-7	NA	CASSSDSSSSYEQYF	TGTGCCAGCAGTTCGGACTCCTCAAGCTCCTACGAGCAGTACTTC
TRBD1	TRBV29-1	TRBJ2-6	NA	CSVQQGASGANVLTF	TGCAGCGTTCAACAGGGGGCATCTGGGGCCAACGTCCTGACTTTC
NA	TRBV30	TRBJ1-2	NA	CAWSVGGKYGYTF	TGTGCCTGGAGTGTAGGAGGGAAGTATGGCTACACCTTC
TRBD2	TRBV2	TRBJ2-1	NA	CASSERSGSFYEQFF	TGTGCCAGCAGTGAACGGAGCGGGAGTTTCTATGAGCAGTTCTTC
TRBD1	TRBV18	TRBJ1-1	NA	CASSRGQGWTEAFF	TGTGCCAGCTCACGGGGACAGGGGTGGACTGAAGCTTTCTTT
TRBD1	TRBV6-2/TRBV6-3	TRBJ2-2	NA	CASSSSRGLSGGELFF	TGTGCCAGCAGTTCCTCTAGGGGGCTCTCCGGCGGGGAGCTGTTTTTT
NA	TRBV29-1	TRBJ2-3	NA	CSVEGQIQDTQYF	TGCAGCGTTGAAGGGCAGATACAAGATACGCAGTATTTT
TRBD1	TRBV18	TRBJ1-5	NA	CASSPGTGGYQPQHF	TGTGCCAGCTCACCAGGGACAGGGGGTTATCAGCCCCAGCATTTT
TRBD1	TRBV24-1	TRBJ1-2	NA	CATTSGTGGGYTF	TGTGCCACCACCTCTGGGACAGGGGGAGGCTACACCTTC
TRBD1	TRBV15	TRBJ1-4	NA	CATSWTGDEKLFF	TGTGCCACCAGCTGGACAGGGGATGAAAAACTGTTTTTT
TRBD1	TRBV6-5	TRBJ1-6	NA	CASRDRGGKNSPLHF	TGTGCCAGCAGAGACAGGGGAGGGAAGAATTCACCCCTCCACTTT
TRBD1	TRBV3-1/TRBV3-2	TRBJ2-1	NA	CASSQLQGAYNEQFF	TGTGCCAGCAGCCAGCTACAGGGGGCCTACAATGAGCAGTTCTTC
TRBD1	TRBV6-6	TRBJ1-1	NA	CASSPSGGQGNTEAFF	TGTGCCAGCAGCCCGTCGGGAGGACAGGGGAACACTGAAGCTTTCTTT
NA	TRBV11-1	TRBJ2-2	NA	CASSPLAGELFF	TGTGCCAGCAGCCCCCTCGCCGGGGAGCTGTTTTTT
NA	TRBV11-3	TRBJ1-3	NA	CASSFAGDGNTIYF	TGTGCCAGCAGCTTTGCAGGGGACGGAAACACCATATATTTT
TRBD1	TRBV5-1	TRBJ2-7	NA	CASSHGQGWYEQYF	TGCGCCAGCAGCCACGGACAGGGATGGTACGAGCAGTACTTC